Listed here are 32 T cell receptor beta chains from one sample, sequenced in a study of cytomegalovirus exposure and HLA in healthy donors. PCR employed 60 Vbeta and 13 Jbeta primers. The data were produced by immunoSEQ multiplex PCR, yet TCRdb's version contains in-frame clones alone and is incomplete. This table lists 70,000 to 100,000 clones. Sequenced sample: PBMCs. The receptors were sampled from a girl between 10 and 17 years old in good health and CMV-seropositive.

This chain connects TRBV18 to TRBJ2-2, with D possibly being TRBD2 (5 bases). This CDR3 has 14 residues. The germline gives CDR1 KGHSH, CDR2 LQKENI. Trimming left V 3 bases short and J 3 bases short, with 8 bases between. The chain's CDR3 is CASSPPGDTGELFF. Here the CDR3 DNA reads TGTGCCAGCTCACCCCCCGGGGACACCGGGGAGCTGTTTTTT.

The chain combines TRBV12-5 with TRBJ2-5; 12 positions match TRBD2. Germline-derived CDR1 and CDR2 are LGHNT and FRNRAP. This CDR3 has 16 residues. V dropped 1 base and J dropped 2; count of bases not matched to a gene: 2. The CDR3 region has the DNA TGTGCTAGTGGTTTGGGACTAGCGGGGGTACAAGAGACCCAGTACTTC. Residues: CASGLGLAGVQETQYF. Full variable domain (remainder filled in from reference TRBV12-5 and TRBJ2-5): DARVTQTPRHKVTEMGQEVTMRCQPILGHNTVFWYRQTMMQGLELLAYFRNRAPLDDSGMPKDRFSAEMPDATLATLKIQPSEPRDSAVYFCASGLGLAGVQETQYFGPGTRLLVL.

This rearrangement joins TRBV28 to TRBJ1-6; possible D gene TRBD1, 5 bases. CDR3 length equals 13 residues. Trimming took off 3 bases at V and 10 bases at J, with 10 bases between the two ends. From germline, CDR1 is MDHEN and CDR2 SYDVKM. CDR3 DNA: TGTGCCAGCAGTTTTGGGGGGAACTCACCCCTCCACTTT. Encoded protein: CASSFGGNSPLHF.

The rearrangement joins TRBV10-3 to TRBJ1-1; perhaps TRBD1 as D (5 bases). The CDR3 sequence is 15 residues long. Germline V gene sequence: CDR1 ENHRY, CDR2 SYGVKD. V dropped 3 bases and J dropped 2 bases, with 13 bases sitting between them. CDR3 loop: CAISDPKGINTEAFF. CDR3 in DNA: TGTGCCATCAGTGACCCCAAGGGGATTAACACTGAAGCTTTCTTT.

The chain links TRBV10-3 to TRBJ1-2; TRBD1 aligns across 7 bases. CDR3 length equals 10 residues. Germline V gives CDR1 ENHRY, CDR2 SYGVKD. With V trimmed by 10 bases and J by 7 bases, 3 bases remained unmatched. DNA of the CDR3: TGTGCCACCCAGGGGGGTGGCTACACCTTC. It is translated as CATQGGGYTF.

The V call is TRBV27, the J call TRBJ1-2; perhaps TRBD1 as D (5 bases). Per the germline V gene, CDR1 is MNHEY and CDR2 is SMNVEV (reference sequence). The V end was cut by 6 bases, the J end by 9 bases, with 17 bases between. This CDR3 has 13 amino acids. The CDR3 sequence: CASSFKSGSRYTF. The CDR3 DNA reads TGTGCCAGCAGCTTCAAATCAGGGTCGCGCTACACCTTC.

The rearrangement uses TRBV2 and TRBJ1-2, with D possibly TRBD1 on 5 matching bases. This CDR3 comprises 16 residues. The V gene lost 6 bases and the J gene lost 6 bases, with 23 bases spanning the gap. Germline-derived CDR1 and CDR2 are SNHLY and FYNNEI. The CDR3 sequence is CASSVGQAFKENGYTF. CDR3 nucleotide sequence: TGTGCCAGCAGCGTGGGGCAGGCATTCAAGGAGAATGGCTACACCTTC. The variable domain in full, with the rest retrieved from reference TRBV2 and TRBJ1-2, is EPEVTQTPSHQVTQMGQEVILRCVPISNHLYFYWYRQILGQKVEFLVSFYNNEISEKSEIFDDQFSVERPDGSNFTLKIRSTKLEDSAMYFCASSVGQAFKENGYTFGSGTRLTVV.

The V call is TRBV6-5, the J call TRBJ1-1; D is possibly TRBD1 (6 bases). This CDR3 is built from 14 residues. Germline assignment: CDR1 MNHEY and CDR2 SVGAGI. The V gene lost 11 bases and the J gene lost 0 bases, with 16 bases spanning the gap. In DNA form, the CDR3 reads TGTGCCGTCGGGGGGCTCCGTATGAACACTGAAGCTTTCTTT. It encodes CAVGGLRMNTEAFF.

The chain carries TRBV11-2 and TRBJ1-1; D remains ambiguous. Germline V gene lookup returns CDR1 SGHAT and CDR2 FQNNGV. The CDR3 runs 14 residues. The germline V and J ends were trimmed by 5 bases and 1 base, with 11 bases remaining between them. CDR3 region: CASSRGRQNTEAFF. In DNA, the CDR3 is TGTGCCAGCAGCAGAGGTAGGCAGAACACTGAAGCTTTCTTT.

The gene calls are TRBV27 and TRBJ1-4; 7 nucleotides agree with TRBD1. The germline V gene encodes CDR1 MNHEY and CDR2 SMNVEV (reference sequence). This CDR3 region has 15 residues. Unmatched junction bases numbered 8, after V lost 5 bases and J lost 5 bases. CDR3 coding DNA: TGTGCCAGCAGTCCGTGGGACAGCCACAATGAAAAACTGTTTTTT. Its protein is CASSPWDSHNEKLFF.

In DNA form, the CDR3 reads TGTGCCTGGAAAATGTTAGGGGGCGATTCACCCCTCCACTTT. It encodes CAWKMLGGDSPLHF. The rearrangement uses TRBV30 and TRBJ1-6; 7 bases are a match to TRBD1. V lost 4 bases, J lost 8 bases, and 8 bases stayed unmatched. The CDR3 is 14 residues long. Germline lookup yields CDR1 GTSNPN and CDR2 SVGIG (reference sequence).

The chain couples TRBV19 to TRBJ2-6; 8 nucleotides align to TRBD2. The CDR3 covers 18 residues. J gave up 0 bases and V 2 bases, and 6 bases lay outside the gene matches. Germline CDR1 LNHDA, CDR2 SQIVND (reference sequence). In DNA, the CDR3 is TGTGCCAGTAGTATAACTAGCGGTTTAATCTCTGGGGCCAACGTCCTGACTTTC. Encoded protein: CASSITSGLISGANVLTF.

The chain carries TRBV5-5 and TRBJ1-6; D perhaps matches TRBD1 (5 bases). Germline CDR1 reads SGHKS; CDR2 reads YYEKEE (reference sequence). The CDR3 extends over 16 amino acids. V was shortened by 0 bases and J by 3 bases, with 10 bases between the two germline ends. In DNA, the CDR3 is TGTGCCAGCAGCTTGGGGCAGGGAAGCTATAATTCACCCCTCCACTTT. It encodes CASSLGQGSYNSPLHF.

The rearrangement links TRBV27 to TRBJ1-2; possibly TRBD1 for D (6 bases). The CDR3 has 16 residues. V lost 5 bases, J lost 6 bases, and 22 bases lay in between. Germline assignment: CDR1 MNHEY and CDR2 SMNVEV (reference sequence). The CDR3 DNA follows: TGTGCCAGCAGTGGAGTTGGATGGGAGCAGGGGCATGGCTACACCTTC. Residues: CASSGVGWEQGHGYTF.

The chain combines TRBV29-1 with TRBJ2-7, with D perhaps TRBD1 (5 bases). The CDR3 is 14 amino acids. V was trimmed by 7 bases and J by 3 bases, leaving 19 bases between them. Germline lookup yields CDR1 SQVTM and CDR2 ANQGSEA. This CDR3 is CSALYPLQGYEQYF. CDR3 DNA: TGCAGCGCCCTATACCCCCTTCAGGGCTACGAGCAGTACTTC.

The chain recombines TRBV19 with TRBJ2-3, with 15 bases identical to TRBD2. With 9 bases clipped from V and 4 bases from J, the junction kept 17 bases outside the gene matches. The CDR3 is 19 amino acids. Per the germline V gene, CDR1 is LNHDA and CDR2 is SQIVND (reference sequence). CDR3 amino acids: CASNSGTSGGPFRADTQYF. Written as DNA, the CDR3 is TGTGCCAGCAATTCAGGGACTAGCGGGGGGCCGTTTCGGGCAGATACGCAGTATTTT.

The chain uses TRBV7-2 and TRBJ1-5; TRBD1 agrees at 7 bases. After removal of 5 bases from V and 5 bases from J, the junction contained 3 bases not matched to a gene. The germline gives CDR1 SGHTA, CDR2 FQGNSA. The CDR3 is 13 amino acids. The CDR3 sequence is CASSPDRDQPQHF. The CDR3 nucleotides are TGTGCCAGCAGCCCCGACAGGGATCAGCCCCAGCATTTT.

The chain combines TRBV6-1 with TRBJ2-1; D gene unclear. Per the germline V gene, CDR1 is MNHNS and CDR2 is SASEGT. The CDR3 is 12 amino acids. V was pared by 3 bases and J by 7 bases, with 7 bases between. The CDR3 DNA follows: TGTGCCAGCAGTGAGTATTCGAATGAGCAGTTCTTC. This gives the protein CASSEYSNEQFF.

The DNA for the CDR3 is TGCGCCAGCAGCCCCACTAGCGGGGTTCACACCGGGGAGCTGTTTTTT. It codes for CASSPTSGVHTGELFF. V and J are TRBV4-3 and TRBJ2-2, with 10 nucleotides matching TRBD2. J gave up 3 bases and V 4 bases, and 5 bases lay outside the gene matches. Germline V gene lookup returns CDR1 LGHNA and CDR2 YSLEER. The CDR3 is made up of 16 amino acids.

The rearrangement links TRBV7-2 to TRBJ1-6; D remains ambiguous. The CDR3 is 13 residues long. Trimming stripped 7 bases from V and 9 bases from J, with 13 bases between. CDR1 and CDR2 from the germline V gene are SGHTA and FQGNSA. Written as DNA, the CDR3 is TGTGCCAGCACCTGGACTATGAGTTCACCCCTCCACTTT. This sequence encodes CASTWTMSSPLHF. Full variable domain (outside the CDR3, taken from reference TRBV7-2 and TRBJ1-6): GAGVSQSPSNKVTEKGKDVELRCDPISGHTALYWYRQSLGQGLEFLIYFQGNSAPDKSGLPSDRFSAERTGGSVSTLTIQRTQQEDSAVYLCASTWTMSSPLHFGNGTRLTVT.

This chain links TRBV7-9 with TRBJ2-2; D is undetermined. Germline lookup yields CDR1 SEHNR and CDR2 FQNEAQ (reference sequence). The CDR3 has 12 amino acids. V shed 5 bases and J shed 9 bases, with 10 bases lying between them. CDR3 sequence reads: CASSPPGRELFF. DNA of the CDR3: TGTGCCAGCAGCCCGCCTGGCCGGGAGCTGTTTTTT.

This chain joins TRBV7-9 and TRBJ1-2, with TRBD1 matching over 7 bases. V lost 5 bases, J lost 2 bases, and 14 bases stayed unmatched. This CDR3 spans 17 amino acids. Germline V gives CDR1 SEHNR, CDR2 FQNEAQ (reference sequence). Here the CDR3 reads CASSPATGQGENYGYTF. The CDR3 nucleotides are TGTGCCAGCAGCCCAGCTACGGGGCAGGGGGAGAACTATGGCTACACCTTC.

This rearrangement joins TRBV4-1 to TRBJ2-3; D not resolved. Germline V gives CDR1 MGHRA, CDR2 YSYEKL. The V and J ends lost 1 base and 3 bases respectively, with 11 bases between them. This CDR3 spans 15 amino acids. CDR3 sequence reads: CASSQVGSRTDTQYF. Here the CDR3 DNA reads TGCGCCAGCAGCCAAGTGGGCAGTAGAACAGATACGCAGTATTTT.

A remark on this clone: One junction end does not reproduce the germline sequence, and a read error may be involved. The chain couples TRBV30 to TRBJ1-4; TRBD1 might be the D (5 bases). The CDR3 runs to 15 residues. CDR1 GTSNPN and CDR2 SVGIG come from the germline V gene (reference sequence). In DNA form, the CDR3 reads TGTGCCGGGAGTGGCCTGACAGTAACTAATGAAAAACTGTTTTTT. Amino acids: CAGSGLTVTNEKLFF.

The chain couples TRBV2 to TRBJ1-2; D might be TRBD1 (5 bases). The V gene lost 11 bases and the J gene lost 3 bases, with 13 bases spanning the gap. The CDR3 totals 12 residues. In germline, CDR1 is SNHLY, CDR2 FYNNEI. CDR3: CAWAGNDYGYTF. The CDR3 DNA reads TGTGCCTGGGCAGGGAACGACTATGGCTACACCTTC.

V usage is TRBV4-3 and J usage is TRBJ2-3; 11 nucleotides line up with TRBD2. The CDR3 consists of 18 residues. V lost 1 base to trimming and J lost 6 bases; unmatched junction nucleotides: 12. Per germline, CDR1 LGHNA and CDR2 YSLEER. Here the CDR3 reads CASSQGILAGEEGDTQYF. The DNA for the CDR3 is TGCGCCAGCAGCCAAGGGATACTAGCGGGGGAAGAGGGGGATACGCAGTATTTT.

The chain combines TRBV4-1 with TRBJ1-1; 7 bases align to TRBD1. Trimming took 3 bases from V and 2 from J; bases not matched to a gene: 6. The V gene's germline CDR1 is MGHRA and CDR2 YSYEKL. The CDR3 runs to 15 residues. In DNA, the CDR3 is TGCGCCAGCAGCCATAGGTCAGGGGGAAACACTGAAGCTTTCTTT. Protein: CASSHRSGGNTEAFF.

The chain combines TRBV19 with TRBJ2-1; the D gene is possibly TRBD2 (6 bases). CDR1 LNHDA and CDR2 SQIVND come from the germline V gene (reference sequence). The ends were cut back, 7 bases at V and 6 bases at J, with 19 bases in the middle. The CDR3 is 15 amino acids. The CDR3 reads CASKVGGRGSNEQFF. CDR3 nucleotides: TGTGCCAGTAAGGTGGGTGGGCGGGGTAGCAATGAGCAGTTCTTC. The full variable domain, completed using reference TRBV19 and TRBJ2-1, is DGGITQSPKYLFRKEGQNVTLSCEQNLNHDAMYWYRQDPGQGLRLIYYSQIVNDFQKGDIAEGYSVSREKKESFPLTVTSAQKNPTAFYLCASKVGGRGSNEQFFGPGTRLTVL.

The chain carries TRBV29-1 and TRBJ1-4; D unresolved. Between the trimmed V and J ends, which lost 4 bases and 7 bases, there was a span of 13 bases. The CDR3 extends over 13 amino acids. Germline V gene sequence: CDR1 SQVTM, CDR2 ANQGSEA. The CDR3 is CSVVRMPSEKLFF. For the CDR3, the DNA is TGCAGCGTTGTGCGGATGCCCTCTGAAAAACTGTTTTTT.

This rearrangement joins TRBV6-6 to TRBJ1-1; TRBD1 might be the D (5 bases). CDR3 length equals 12 residues. Germline V CDR1 and CDR2: MNHNY, SVGAGI (reference sequence). V was clipped by 2 bases and J by 7 bases, with 8 bases between them. CDR3 in DNA: TGTGCCAGCAGTTACAGGGGATATGAAGCTTTCTTT. Encoded protein: CASSYRGYEAFF.

The chain recombines TRBV27 with TRBJ1-4, with 7 bases fitting TRBD1. The V segment lost 5 bases and the J segment 3 bases; nucleotides outside the gene matches: 12. There are 17 residues in the CDR3. From germline, CDR1 is MNHEY and CDR2 SMNVEV (reference sequence). The CDR3 sequence: CASSVLTGVEANEKLFF. The CDR3 nucleotides are TGTGCCAGCAGTGTACTCACAGGGGTAGAAGCTAATGAAAAACTGTTTTTT.

V usage is TRBV7-2 and J usage is TRBJ2-5; tentatively, D is TRBD2 (5 bases). The CDR3 loop spans 17 amino acids. Germline V gives CDR1 SGHTA, CDR2 FQGNSA. Between the trimmed V and J ends, which lost 5 bases and 5 bases, there was a span of 24 bases. This CDR3 reads CASSPFPRGKPGETQYF. Written as DNA, the CDR3 is TGTGCCAGCAGCCCGTTTCCGCGCGGAAAACCGGGGGAGACCCAGTACTTC.